Given below is one T cell receptor beta chain in context. This clone's antigen is unknown. The CDR3 spans 14 residues, from the cysteine through the phenylalanine. No coding sequence is recorded. The germline V gene yields ENHRY for CDR1 and SYGVKD for CDR2. These data come from a study of T cells expressing NK-cell markers (dated by TCRdb to 2020 to 2021). Notes on the research overall: In sorted CD3+CD56+NKG2C+, CD3+CD56+NKG2C- and CD3+CD56-NKG2C+ T-cell subsets from several donors, TCR beta-chain repertoires were profiled. Of the eight sequenced donors, seven were found to be HCMV-seropositive and one was found to be HCMV-seronegative. The study sequenced eight donors, all healthy volunteers chosen at random: three men and five women. Libraries were sequenced as 2 x 150 bp reads on Illumina HiSeq 2000/2500, MiSeq or NextSeq. The research as a whole found: In roughly 6 donors, the dominant CD3+CD56+NKG2C+ clonotypes ranked among the top 10 CD8+ clonotypes, making up roughly 1.0-8% of CD8+ T cells. Those dominant clonotypes were again the most abundant among CD3+CD56-NKG2C+ cells in several donors, at about 28.3-60.1%. It remained unclear whether the expanded NKG2C-expressing T cell clones were specific for HCMV antigens.

The instrument was an Illumina HiSeq 2000. The TCR beta cDNA libraries were made using 5'RACE template switching, a step that added both a universal primer site and unique molecular identifiers. Synthesis of cDNA was primed from the TCR beta constant segment and was followed by two consecutive PCR amplification steps. As for the original processing: Reads were demultiplexed and grouped by UMI with MIGEC, and clonotypes were assembled and quantified with MiTCR. To remove erroneous sequences, TCR cDNA sequences were retained only when supported by two or more reads. The tcR package was used for downstream repertoire analysis, with clonotypes matched between fractions based on CDR3 nucleotide sequence plus V segment. VDJmatch was used to annotate antigen specificity against VDJdb, with one amino acid substitution in CDR3 permitted. The reads, reprocessed by TCRdb, yield one row per CDR3 protein sequence and no DNA. TCRdb, not the authors, supplied the V and J calls. This specimen's table enumerates roughly 280,000 distinct CDR3 sequences. The top ten hold 0.39% of the sample.

HCMV serostatus was determined by detecting HCMV-specific IgG in serum with a commercial ELISA kit. Peripheral blood mononuclear cells were isolated from blood by Ficoll density gradient centrifugation. The sequence derives from a man younger than 35 in good health. Donor details come from another sample of the same person, matched by shared clones. The source material was blood T cells: a sorted CD56 or NKG2C T cell subset, CD4+ or CD8+ T cells, or bulk PBMC T cells (not recorded which). Rearrangement joined TRBV10-3 to TRBJ2-2; TCRdb proposes TRBD2, but this gene call is untestable without DNA. The CDR3 protein: CAIGHLQDTGELFF.